Reported below is one T cell receptor (beta chain). Its target is not known. This record belongs to a study of CD8+CD57+ T cells in acquired aplastic anemia. Germline V gives CDR1 LNHDA, CDR2 SQIVND (reference sequence). With V trimmed by 9 bases and J by 12 bases, 16 bases remained unmatched. This CDR3 has 13 residues. Genomic DNA constituted the template upon which TCR beta VDJ and CDR3 profiling was performed. Using its own MiXCR run on the reads, TCRdb lists one record per CDR3 protein. This sample has hundreds of thousands of distinct CDR3 sequences; 65% to 75% occur once, and the top ten carry more than 3.5%. Whole-study results and caveats: The same twenty-nine CD8+ CDR3 sequences occurred in patients and in controls.

This chain joins TRBV19 and TRBJ1-2, with 7 bases matching TRBD1. Sequenced sample: sorted CD4+, CD8+, or CD8+CD57+ T cells (not recorded which) from PBMCs. The TCR was taken from a human donor in good health, serving as a control. The CDR3 bases are TGTGCCAGCTTGGCCCAGGGGGGCTACGAGCACACCTTC. Protein product: CASLAQGGYEHTF.